These 14 T cell receptor beta chains came from one sample sequenced in a study of graft-versus-host responses after intestinal transplantation. Sequencing used immunoSEQ multiplex PCR; TCRdb keeps in-frame clones, though not all of them. The sample has around 90,000 clones, approximately 90% seen once; the top ten hold approximately 0.069%. No antigens are known for them. The source material was unstimulated CD8+ T cells sorted from spleen or lymph node cells, sampled before transplant. The receptors stem from a human donor who was the organ donor for an intestinal transplant.

V is TRBV13 and J is TRBJ1-6; 11 bases align to TRBD1. The CDR3 length is 16 residues. With 5 bases clipped from V and 2 bases from J, the junction kept 2 bases outside the gene matches. From germline, CDR1 is PRHDT and CDR2 FYEKMQ (reference sequence). CDR3 bases: TGTGCCAGCAGCGGGACAGGGGGAACCTATAATTCACCCCTCCACTTT. Protein sequence: CASSGTGGTYNSPLHF.

This chain uses TRBV10-3 with TRBJ2-1; TRBD2 aligns across 11 bases. CDR1 is ENHRY, CDR2 SYGVKD, per germline. V gave up 9 bases and J gave up 7 bases; unmatched junction bases: 11. There are 15 residues in the CDR3. CDR3 in DNA: TGTGCCATTAGGCTTAGCGGGAGGGACCTAAATGAGCAGTTCTTC. It specifies CAIRLSGRDLNEQFF.

The rearrangement uses TRBV25-1 and TRBJ2-1; TRBD1 matches at 11 bases. From germline, CDR1 is MGHDK and CDR2 SYGVNS. V was clipped by 6 bases and J by 6 bases; unmatched bases: 7. The CDR3 extends over 15 amino acids. CDR3 DNA: TGTGCCAGCAGCGAGGTCGGGACAGGGGGCAATGAGCAGTTCTTC. It specifies CASSEVGTGGNEQFF.

This chain uses TRBV15 with TRBJ2-7; TRBD2 agrees at 11 bases. The CDR3 is 16 amino acids. Germline V lookup: CDR1 LNHNV, CDR2 YYDKDF (reference sequence). The V and J ends lost 0 bases and 3 bases, in that order; junction bases with no gene match: 4. The CDR3 bases are TGTGCCACCAGCAGAGAGCTAGCGGGGGGCTACTACGAGCAGTACTTC. It yields the protein CATSRELAGGYYEQYF.

The chain joins TRBV5-1 to TRBJ2-7; a possible D gene is TRBD2 (6 bases). The CDR3 has 12 amino acids. Germline CDR1 and CDR2: SGHRS and YFSETQ. V was pared by 0 bases and J by 7 bases, with 8 bases between. CDR3 sequence: CASSLGAGEQYF. In DNA, the CDR3 is TGCGCCAGCAGCTTGGGGGCGGGAGAGCAGTACTTC.

The chain is built from TRBV15 and TRBJ2-1, with 8 bases fitting TRBD2. The CDR3 totals 14 residues. Germline CDR1 LNHNV, CDR2 YYDKDF (reference sequence). Losses at the gene ends were 3 bases for V and 2 bases for J; bases not matched to a gene: 0. The CDR3 nucleotides are TGTGCCACCAGCAGCGGGAGGGCCTACAATGAGCAGTTCTTC. Amino acid sequence: CATSSGRAYNEQFF.

This clone has only a few counts. The chain combines TRBV6-5 with TRBJ2-7, with D possibly matching TRBD1 (5 bases). V shed 2 bases and J shed 2 bases, with 10 bases lying between them. Germline CDR1 and CDR2: MNHEY and SVGAGI. This CDR3 has 14 residues. The CDR3 loop reads CASSYAQGAYEQYF. The CDR3 region has the DNA TGTGCCAGCAGTTACGCCCAGGGCGCCTACGAGCAGTACTTC.

The chain joins TRBV6-5 to TRBJ1-2, with 10 positions matching TRBD1. This CDR3 spans 16 amino acids. From germline, CDR1 is MNHEY and CDR2 SVGAGI. V gave up 2 bases and J gave up 0 bases; unmatched junction bases: 3. CDR3 nucleotides: TGTGCCAGCAGTTACGGGACAGGGGCCACTAACTATGGCTACACCTTC. Translated, it gives CASSYGTGATNYGYTF.

V is TRBV10-3 and J is TRBJ1-1, with 7 bases that match TRBD1. The CDR3 sequence is 13 residues long. Germline trimming cut 10 bases from V and 6 bases from J; bases unmatched to any gene: 11. Germline V gene data show CDR1 as ENHRY and CDR2 as SYGVKD. The CDR3 sequence is CATRGGLTPEAFF. For the CDR3, the DNA is TGTGCCACCAGGGGGGGGCTAACTCCTGAAGCTTTCTTT.

V is TRBV7-6 and J is TRBJ2-5; TRBD2 matches 7 bases. CDR1 SGHVS and CDR2 FNYEAQ come from the germline V gene. J gave up 5 bases and V 1 base, and 16 bases lay outside the gene matches. The CDR3 sequence is 18 residues long. The chain's CDR3 is CASSLVLHRTRVEETQYF. In nucleotides, the CDR3 is TGTGCCAGCAGCTTAGTCCTTCACAGGACTAGGGTGGAGGAGACCCAGTACTTC.

The chain links TRBV14 to TRBJ2-7; a weak D match, TRBD2 (6 bases). V was pared by 4 bases and J by 0 bases, with 13 bases between. CDR1 and CDR2 (germline): SGHDN, FVKESK. The CDR3 is 15 residues long. The CDR3 loop reads CASSLVTGDSYEQYF. As DNA, the CDR3 is TGTGCCAGCAGCCTGGTAACGGGGGACTCCTACGAGCAGTACTTC.

V is TRBV5-4 and J is TRBJ2-1; 8 bases match TRBD2. The V segment lost 1 base and the J segment 4 bases; nucleotides outside the gene matches: 4. The CDR3 has 15 residues. In germline, CDR1 is SGHNT, CDR2 YYREEE (reference sequence). The chain's CDR3 is CASSLSGGPYNEQFF. CDR3 sequence (DNA): TGTGCCAGCAGCTTGAGCGGGGGCCCTTACAATGAGCAGTTCTTC. The whole variable domain, remainder taken from reference TRBV5-4 and TRBJ2-1, is ETGVTQSPTHLIKTRGQQVTLRCSSQSGHNTVSWYQQALGQGPQFIFQYYREEENGRGNFPPRFSGLQFPNYSSELNVNALELDDSALYLCASSLSGGPYNEQFFGPGTRLTVL.

The chain employs TRBV29-1 and TRBJ1-1; D not resolved. CDR1 and CDR2 (germline): SQVTM, ANQGSEA. The ends were cut back, 4 bases at V and 5 bases at J, with 17 bases in the middle. The CDR3 sequence is 14 residues long. CDR3 sequence (DNA): TGCAGCGTTGTAACGGGTTCGGGGATTACTGAAGCTTTCTTT. This gives the protein CSVVTGSGITEAFF.

V is TRBV7-7 and J is TRBJ2-7; D is possibly TRBD1 (7 bases). The CDR3 loop spans 15 amino acids. Trimming shortened V by 1 base and J by 3 bases, and 13 bases separated the two germline ends. Germline CDR1 SSHAT, CDR2 FNYEAQ (reference sequence). The CDR3 DNA sequence: TGTGCCAGCAGCTTAGGGCAGGGGGGCGGCTACGAGCAGTACTTC. It encodes CASSLGQGGGYEQYF.